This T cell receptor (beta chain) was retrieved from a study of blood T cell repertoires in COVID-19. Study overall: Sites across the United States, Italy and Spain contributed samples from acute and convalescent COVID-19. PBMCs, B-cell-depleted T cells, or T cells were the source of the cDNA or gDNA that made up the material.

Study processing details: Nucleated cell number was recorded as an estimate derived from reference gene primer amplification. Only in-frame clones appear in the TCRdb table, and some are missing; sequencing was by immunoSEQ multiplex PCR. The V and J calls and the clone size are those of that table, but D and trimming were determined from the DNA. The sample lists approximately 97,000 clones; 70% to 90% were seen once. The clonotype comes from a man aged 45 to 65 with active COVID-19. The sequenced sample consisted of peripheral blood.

CDR3 DNA: TGTGCCAGCAGCCTCTCGGGTTCCGGGGAGCTGTTTTTT. Encoded protein: CASSLSGSGELFF. This chain uses TRBV7-6 with TRBJ2-2; D uncertain. CDR1 and CDR2 from the germline V gene are SGHVS and FNYEAQ. V was trimmed by 5 bases and J by 6 bases, leaving 10 bases between them. The CDR3 runs to 13 residues.